The rows below give T cell receptor beta chains drawn from one sample of a study of T cells in Graves' hyperthyroidism and ophthalmopathy. TCRdb recomputed calls from the multiplex PCR reads with MiXCR, one row per CDR3 protein. The sample lists some 440,000 distinct CDR3 sequences, more than 15% occurring once. The specimen sequenced was blood. The receptors were sampled from a woman aged 18-29 years with Graves' hyperthyroidism. Each CDR3 is given with its conserved first and last residue. The D gene is left open where the match is weak. For some rows the clone size is stated as once, few or many, or as a class when expanded; others skip it.

D,J,V,length,size,DNA,CDR3
TRBD2,TRBJ2-7,TRBV3-1,14,few,TGTGCCAGCAGCGAACTAGCGAAGTACTACGAGCAGTACTTC,CASSELAKYYEQYF
TRBD2,TRBJ2-5,TRBV20-1,15,.,TGCAGTGCTAGAGATGGGACTAGCGCCCAAGAGACCCAGTACTTC,CSARDGTSAQETQYF
TRBD2,TRBJ2-5,TRBV5-1,18,many,TGCGCCAGCAGCCAGGGACCTAGCGGGGGGGCGTACCAAGAGACCCAGTACTTC,CASSQGPSGGAYQETQYF
TRBD1,TRBJ2-7,TRBV19,15,few,TGTGCCAGTAGTACGCAGGGGACAGGCCCCGGCGAGCAGTACTTC,CASSTQGTGPGEQYF
.,TRBJ2-1,TRBV7-2,14,few,TGTGCCAGCAGCTTAGGATTGTTGGTTACTGAGCAGTTCTTC,CASSLGLLVTEQFF
.,TRBJ1-3,TRBV7-2,14,many,TGTGCCAGCAGCGTTGGCACCTCTGGAAACACCATATATTTT,CASSVGTSGNTIYF
TRBD1,TRBJ1-1,TRBV10-3,15,many,TGTGCCATCAACGCCGGGACAGGGGATATCGCTGAAGCTTTCTTT,CAINAGTGDIAEAFF
.,TRBJ2-5,TRBV12-3/TRBV12-4,19,many,TGTGCCAGCAGTTTACGGCCTGGCGGGGGCTATGTTATCCAAGAGACCCAGTACTTC,CASSLRPGGGYVIQETQYF
TRBD1,TRBJ1-5,TRBV20-1,15,many,TGCAGTGCCTCTGAGCGTGAGACAGGGGCAGAGCCCCAGCATTTT,CSASERETGAEPQHF
TRBD2,TRBJ2-1,TRBV5-4,15,few,TGTGCCAGCAGCTTGGAAGGTCTAGCGGCCAATGAGCAGTTCTTC,CASSLEGLAANEQFF
TRBD2,TRBJ2-3,TRBV7-7,16,.,TGTGCTAGCAGCTTGGGACTAGCGGGAGTAGCAGATACGCAGTATTTT,CASSLGLAGVADTQYF
TRBD2,TRBJ2-5,TRBV12-3/TRBV12-4,14,few,TGTGCCAGCAGTCCTCAGACTAGCGCAAAGACCCAGTACTTC,CASSPQTSAKTQYF
TRBD2,TRBJ2-7,TRBV5-1,16,many,TGCGCCAGCAGCTTGGGCCGCCCGGGGGGAATTCCCGAGCAGTACTTC,CASSLGRPGGIPEQYF
.,TRBJ2-7,TRBV30,12,few,TGTGCCTGGAGCTTACAGGTCCACGAGCAGTACTTC,CAWSLQVHEQYF
TRBD1,TRBJ1-5,TRBV12-3/TRBV12-4,16,many,TGTGCCAGCAGTTATGGCCGGGACAGGGGCAATCAGCCCCAGCATTTT,CASSYGRDRGNQPQHF
.,TRBJ1-6,TRBV12-3/TRBV12-4,14,.,TGTGCCAGCAGCCGAGTCTTTAAAAATTCACCCCTCCACTTT,CASSRVFKNSPLHF
.,TRBJ2-5,TRBV7-9,14,many,TGTGCCAGCAGCCCACGGGGCCTCGGGGAGACCCAGTACTTC,CASSPRGLGETQYF
TRBD1,TRBJ1-6,TRBV7-9,14,many,TGTGCCAGCACCCCCGGGACAGCAAGTTCACCCCTCCACTTT,CASTPGTASSPLHF
.,TRBJ1-3,TRBV9,14,.,TGTGCCAGCAGCGTAGCCTTGACAGGAGGCACCATATATTTT,CASSVALTGGTIYF
.,TRBJ2-5,TRBV6-5,13,.,TGTGCCAGCAACTTAGTCGACGGCGGTTTTGAGTACTTC,CASNLVDGGFEYF
TRBD1,TRBJ1-4,TRBV3-1,15,.,TGTGCCAGCAGCCTTCGGACAGGGGGTGTTGAAAAACTGTTTTTT,CASSLRTGGVEKLFF
.,TRBJ2-3,TRBV5-1,14,few,TGCGCCAGCACCATTACCGGGGGAAGAGATACGCAGTATTTT,CASTITGGRDTQYF
TRBD2,TRBJ2-1,TRBV20-1,14,many,TGCAGTGCTAGTAGCGGGGGGCTACACAATGAGCAGTTCTTC,CSASSGGLHNEQFF
TRBD1,TRBJ1-2,TRBV20-1,15,many,TGCAGTGCTAGAGATCGAGACAGGGGGCTCTATGGCTACACCTTC,CSARDRDRGLYGYTF
.,TRBJ1-6,TRBV2,12,many,TGTGCCAGCAGTGAAGCGAACTCACCCCTCCACTTT,CASSEANSPLHF
.,TRBJ1-4,TRBV19,11,few,TGTGCCACCTCACAGGGCCCAAAACTGTTTTTT,CATSQGPKLFF